Included here is one TCR beta chain sequence, with context. Its antigen is undetermined. The data were taken from a study of vaccination and CD4 T cells after COVID-19. Study context: The study drew post-COVID samples a median 101 days after diagnosis (range 35 to 161).

The treatment here: roughly nine-day PBMC culture with coronavirus spike peptide pools or control peptides (ViraFEST assay). ViraFEST grew antigen-specific T cells using peptide pools, then sequenced TCRs. PBMCs, plated at around 2 million per well, were grown in the presence of 9.5 to 10 IU/ml IL-2 and approximately 9 ug/ml peptide pools. Sequencing of the DNA from cultured CD4+ T cells was carried out with the Oncomine TCR Beta short-read assay. Cultured CD4+ T cells yielded the extracted genomic DNA. One entry per CDR3 protein, called by TCRdb with MiXCR from the PCR reads. This sample carries just over 14,000 distinct CDR3 sequences, roughly four fifths of them seen once, and the ten largest clones take roughly 11%. This CDR3 contains 11 residues. V dropped 5 bases and J dropped 1 base, with 3 bases sitting between them. Germline V CDR1 and CDR2: MNHEY, SVGEGT.

The TCR comes from a human donor who had recovered from COVID-19. The sample comprised CD4+ T cells from blood, cultured in vitro. The chain carries TRBV6-2 or TRBV6-3 and TRBJ2-7; D is uncertain. CDR3 nucleotides: TGTGCCAGCAGTCGTTCCTACGAGCAGTACTTC. This gives the protein CASSRSYEQYF.